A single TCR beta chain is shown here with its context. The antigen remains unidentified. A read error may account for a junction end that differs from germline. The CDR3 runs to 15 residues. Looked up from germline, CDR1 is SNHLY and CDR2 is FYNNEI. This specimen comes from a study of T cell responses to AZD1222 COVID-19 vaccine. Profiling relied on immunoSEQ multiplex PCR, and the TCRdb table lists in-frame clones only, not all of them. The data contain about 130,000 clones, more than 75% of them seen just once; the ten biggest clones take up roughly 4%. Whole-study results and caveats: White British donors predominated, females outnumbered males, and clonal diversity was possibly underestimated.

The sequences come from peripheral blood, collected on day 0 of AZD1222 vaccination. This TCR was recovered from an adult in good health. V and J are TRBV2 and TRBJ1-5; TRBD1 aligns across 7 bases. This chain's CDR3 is CASSAGQLSDQPQHF. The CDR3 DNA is TGTGCCAGCAGCGCGGGACAGCTTAGCGATCAGCCCCAGCATTTT.